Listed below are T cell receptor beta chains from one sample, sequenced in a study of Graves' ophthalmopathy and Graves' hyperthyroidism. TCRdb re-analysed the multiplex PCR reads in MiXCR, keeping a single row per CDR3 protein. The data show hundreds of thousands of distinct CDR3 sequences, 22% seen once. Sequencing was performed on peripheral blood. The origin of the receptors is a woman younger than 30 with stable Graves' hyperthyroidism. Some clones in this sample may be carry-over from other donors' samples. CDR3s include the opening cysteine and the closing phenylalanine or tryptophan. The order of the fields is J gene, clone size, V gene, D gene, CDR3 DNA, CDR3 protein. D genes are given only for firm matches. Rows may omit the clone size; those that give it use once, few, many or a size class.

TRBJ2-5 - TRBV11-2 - TGTGCCAGCAACGGCGGAAGAACTCAAGAGACCCAGTACTTC CASNGGRTQETQYF
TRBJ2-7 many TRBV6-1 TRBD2 TGTGCCAGTTGGACTAGCGGGGAAGCCTACGAGCAGTACTTC CASWTSGEAYEQYF
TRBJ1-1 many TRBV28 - TGTGCCAGCAGTTTATTAGCAGGGACTATGAACACTGAAGCTTTCTTT CASSLLAGTMNTEAFF
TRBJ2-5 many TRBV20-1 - TGCAGTGCTCCCGCGGCTAGGGACGGACAAGAGACCCAGTACTTC CSAPAARDGQETQYF
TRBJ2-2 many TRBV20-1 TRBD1 TGCAGTGCTAGGGCAGACAGGGGAGCGGGGGAGCTGTTTTTT CSARADRGAGELFF
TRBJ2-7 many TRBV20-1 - TGCAGTGCTAGAGAACAGGGCGACGAGCAGTACTTC CSAREQGDEQYF
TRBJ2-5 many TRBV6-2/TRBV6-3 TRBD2 TGTGCCAGCAGACTAGCGGGGGGGCCAGAGACCCAGTACTTC CASRLAGGPETQYF
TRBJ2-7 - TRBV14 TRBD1 TGTGCCAGCAGTTCCGGGACAGGGGACTGGTACGAGCAGTACTTC CASSSGTGDWYEQYF
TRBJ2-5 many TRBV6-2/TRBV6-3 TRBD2 TGTGCCAGCAGTCGCGGGGGGCGACAAGAGACCCAGTACTTC CASSRGGRQETQYF
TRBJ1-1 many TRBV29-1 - TGCAGCGTTGAGCGGGCGGAGGCCACTGAAGCTTTCTTT CSVERAEATEAFF
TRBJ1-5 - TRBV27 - TGTGCCAGCAGCACCTCGCGGGAGGGATATCGGCAGCCCCAGCATTTT CASSTSREGYRQPQHF
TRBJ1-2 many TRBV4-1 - TGCGCCAGCAGCCAAGAGATAGGGGGGGCGTCTGGCTACACCTTC CASSQEIGGASGYTF
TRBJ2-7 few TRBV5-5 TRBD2 TGTGCCAGCAGCCACCCCGGACTAGAGATCGAGCAGTACTTC CASSHPGLEIEQYF
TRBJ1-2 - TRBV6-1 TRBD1 TGTGCCAGCAGCGTTGGGGACAGGACTGGCTACACCTTC CASSVGDRTGYTF
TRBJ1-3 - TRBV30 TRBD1 TGTGCCTGGGACAGGGCCTCTGGAAACACCATATATTTT CAWDRASGNTIYF
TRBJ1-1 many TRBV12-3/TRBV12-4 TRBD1 TGTGCCAGCAGCAGGGGGAAAAACACTGAAGCTTTCTTT CASSRGKNTEAFF
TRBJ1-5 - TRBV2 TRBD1 TGTGCCAGCAGTCCCCGACAGGGTTTGGAGCCCCAGCATTTT CASSPRQGLEPQHF
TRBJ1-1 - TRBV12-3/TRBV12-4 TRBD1 TGTGCCAGCAGTAAGGGGGCTGGGACTGAAGCTTTCTTT CASSKGAGTEAFF
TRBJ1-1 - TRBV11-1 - TGTGCCAGCAGCTTCAATCCTAATTCGGGCGGGTACACTGATGCTTTCTTT CASSFNPNSGGYTDAFF
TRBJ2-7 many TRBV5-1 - TGCGCCAGCAGCCCCTACGGGAGATTGTGTTACGAGCAGTACTTC CASSPYGRLCYEQYF
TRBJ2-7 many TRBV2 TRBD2 TGTGCCAGCAGTGAAAACGGGAGGGCCCCCGAGCAGTACTTC CASSENGRAPEQYF
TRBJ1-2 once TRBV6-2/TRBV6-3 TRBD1 TGTGCCAGCAGTCCCCAGTGGGGACAGGAAGACTATGGCTACACCTTC CASSPQWGQEDYGYTF
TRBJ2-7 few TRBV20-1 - TGCAGTGCTAGGGCCCCTCTCGAGCAGTACTTC CSARAPLEQYF
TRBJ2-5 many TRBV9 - TGTGCCAGCAGCGTAGCGCCTACCTACGAGGAGACCCAGTACTTC CASSVAPTYEETQYF
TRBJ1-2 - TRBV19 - TGTGCCAGTAGTATCAGTCAGGGAGGCGGCTACACCTTC CASSISQGGGYTF
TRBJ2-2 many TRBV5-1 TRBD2 TGCGCCAGCAACGGACTAGCGGGCAGGAACACCGGGGAGCTGTTTTTT CASNGLAGRNTGELFF
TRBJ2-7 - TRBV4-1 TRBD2 TGCGCCAGCAGCCAAGATTTTTTGACTAGCGGGAGCTCCTACGAGCAGTACTTC CASSQDFLTSGSSYEQYF
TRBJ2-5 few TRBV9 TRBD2 TGTGCCAGCAGCGTAGTAGGGACTAGCTTAGAGACCCAGTACTTC CASSVVGTSLETQYF
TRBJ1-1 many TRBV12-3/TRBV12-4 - TGTGCCAGCAGTTTTGGGCAGGGTGGTGAAGCTTTCTTT CASSFGQGGEAFF
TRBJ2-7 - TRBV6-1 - TGTGCCAGCAGACCCCCGCTTAGTAGGCGCCGTGTCGAGCAGTACTTC CASRPPLSRRRVEQYF
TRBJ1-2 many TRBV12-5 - TGTGCTAGTGGTTTGGAGGGACGCTCTAACTATGGCTACACCTTC CASGLEGRSNYGYTF